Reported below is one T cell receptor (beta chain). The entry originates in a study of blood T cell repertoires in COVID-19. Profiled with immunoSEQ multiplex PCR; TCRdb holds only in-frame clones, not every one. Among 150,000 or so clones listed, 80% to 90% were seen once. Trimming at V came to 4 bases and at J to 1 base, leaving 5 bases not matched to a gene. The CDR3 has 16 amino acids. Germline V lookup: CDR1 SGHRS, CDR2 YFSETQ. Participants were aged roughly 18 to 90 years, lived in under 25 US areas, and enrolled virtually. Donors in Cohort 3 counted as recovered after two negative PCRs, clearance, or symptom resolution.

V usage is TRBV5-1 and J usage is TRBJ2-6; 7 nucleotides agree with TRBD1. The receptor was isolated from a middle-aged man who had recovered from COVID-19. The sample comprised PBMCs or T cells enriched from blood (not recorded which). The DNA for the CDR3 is TGCGCCAGCAGCCGCAGACAGGGATCTGGGGCCAACGTCCTGACTTTC. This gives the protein CASSRRQGSGANVLTF. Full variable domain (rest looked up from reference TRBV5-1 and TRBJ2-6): KAGVTQTPRYLIKTRGQQVTLSCSPISGHRSVSWYQQTPGQGLQFLFEYFSETQRNKGNFPGRFSGRQFSNSRSEMNVSTLELGDSALYLCASSRRQGSGANVLTFGAGSRLTVL.